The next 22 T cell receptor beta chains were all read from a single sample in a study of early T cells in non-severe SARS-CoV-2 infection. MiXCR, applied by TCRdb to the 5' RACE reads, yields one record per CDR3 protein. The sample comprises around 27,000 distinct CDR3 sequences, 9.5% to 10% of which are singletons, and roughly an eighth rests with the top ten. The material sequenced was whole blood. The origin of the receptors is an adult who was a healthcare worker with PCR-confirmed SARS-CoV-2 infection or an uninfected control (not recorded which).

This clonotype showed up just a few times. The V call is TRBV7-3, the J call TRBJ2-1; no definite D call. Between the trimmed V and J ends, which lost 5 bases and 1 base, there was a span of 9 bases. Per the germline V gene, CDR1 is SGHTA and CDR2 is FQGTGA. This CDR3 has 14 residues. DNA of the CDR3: TGTGCCAGCAGCCCCCAAACGTCCTACAATGAGCAGTTCTTC. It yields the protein CASSPQTSYNEQFF.

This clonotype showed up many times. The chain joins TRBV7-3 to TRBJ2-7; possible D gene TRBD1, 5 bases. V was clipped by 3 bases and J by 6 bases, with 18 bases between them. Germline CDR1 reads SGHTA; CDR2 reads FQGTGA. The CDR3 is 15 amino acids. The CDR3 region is CASSLGHHGGAEQYF. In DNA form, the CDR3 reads TGTGCCAGCAGCTTGGGGCACCATGGTGGTGCCGAGCAGTACTTC.

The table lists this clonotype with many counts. The CDR3 loop is CATSRGGQYQETQYF. The CDR3 region has the DNA TGTGCCACCAGCAGAGGAGGACAGTACCAAGAGACCCAGTACTTC. V is TRBV15 and J is TRBJ2-5; D is possibly TRBD1 (6 bases). CDR1 and CDR2 from the germline V gene are LNHNV and YYDKDF (reference sequence). This CDR3 has 15 residues. V lost 1 base, J lost 0 bases, and 9 bases lay in between.

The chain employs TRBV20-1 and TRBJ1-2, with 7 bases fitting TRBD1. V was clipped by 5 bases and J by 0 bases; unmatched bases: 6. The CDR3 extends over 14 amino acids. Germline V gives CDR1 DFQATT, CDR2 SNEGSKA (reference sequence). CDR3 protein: CSALRQGANYGYTF. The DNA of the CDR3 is TGCAGTGCTCTTAGACAGGGAGCTAACTATGGCTACACCTTC.

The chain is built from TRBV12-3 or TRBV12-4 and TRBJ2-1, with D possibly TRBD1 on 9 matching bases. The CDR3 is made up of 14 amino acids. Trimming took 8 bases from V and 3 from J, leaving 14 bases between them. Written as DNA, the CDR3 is TGTGCCAGCGCGGGGGGACAGGGCTACAATGAGCAGTTCTTC. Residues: CASAGGQGYNEQFF.

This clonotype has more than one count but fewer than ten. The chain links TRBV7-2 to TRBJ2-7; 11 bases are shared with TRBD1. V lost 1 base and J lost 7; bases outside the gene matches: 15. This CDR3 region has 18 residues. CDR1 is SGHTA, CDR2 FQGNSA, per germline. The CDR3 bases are TGTGCCAGCAGCTTAGGGACAGGGGGCATGATACTTGACTGGGAGCAGTACTTC. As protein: CASSLGTGGMILDWEQYF.

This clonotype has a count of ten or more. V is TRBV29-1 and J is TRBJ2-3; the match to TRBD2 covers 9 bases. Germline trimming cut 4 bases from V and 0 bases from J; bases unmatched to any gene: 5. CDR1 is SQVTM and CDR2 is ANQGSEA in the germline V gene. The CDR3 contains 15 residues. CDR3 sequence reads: CSVAASGTSTDTQYF. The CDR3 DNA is TGCAGCGTTGCGGCTAGCGGGACGAGCACAGATACGCAGTATTTT.

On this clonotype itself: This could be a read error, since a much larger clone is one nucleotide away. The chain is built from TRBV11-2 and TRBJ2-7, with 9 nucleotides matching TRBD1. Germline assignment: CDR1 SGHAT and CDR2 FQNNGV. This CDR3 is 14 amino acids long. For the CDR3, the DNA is TGTACCAGCAGCTTAGGGGGACAGGGCTACGAGCAGTACTTC. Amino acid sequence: CTSSLGGQGYEQYF.

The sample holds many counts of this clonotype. The CDR3, as DNA: TGTGCCAGCAGTTTTGGCGATCACACTGAAGCTTTCTTT. It is translated as CASSFGDHTEAFF. This rearrangement joins TRBV27 to TRBJ1-1; D call uncertain. Germline V gene sequence: CDR1 MNHEY, CDR2 SMNVEV (reference sequence). The CDR3 extends over 13 amino acids. Trimming left V 3 bases short and J 3 bases short, with 8 bases between.

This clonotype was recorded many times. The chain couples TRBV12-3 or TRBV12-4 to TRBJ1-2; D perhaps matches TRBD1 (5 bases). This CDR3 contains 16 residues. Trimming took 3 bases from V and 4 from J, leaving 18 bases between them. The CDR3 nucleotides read TGTGCCAGCAGTTTCACGGACACGGAGGGTACCTATGGCTACACCTTC. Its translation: CASSFTDTEGTYGYTF.

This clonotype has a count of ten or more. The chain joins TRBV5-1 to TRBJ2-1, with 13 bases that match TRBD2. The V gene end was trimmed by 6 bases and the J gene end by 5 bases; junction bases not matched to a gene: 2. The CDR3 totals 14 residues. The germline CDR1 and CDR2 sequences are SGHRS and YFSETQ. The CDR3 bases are TGCGCCAGCAAGACTAGCGGGGGGAACAATGAGCAGTTCTTC. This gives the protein CASKTSGGNNEQFF.

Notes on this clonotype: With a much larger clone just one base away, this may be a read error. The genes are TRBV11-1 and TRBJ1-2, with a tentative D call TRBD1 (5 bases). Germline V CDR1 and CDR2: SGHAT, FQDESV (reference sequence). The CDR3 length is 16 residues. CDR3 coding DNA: TGTGCCAGCAGCAACGCATCTTCAGGGAGATTGTATGGCTGCACCTTC. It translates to CASSNASSGRLYGCTF.

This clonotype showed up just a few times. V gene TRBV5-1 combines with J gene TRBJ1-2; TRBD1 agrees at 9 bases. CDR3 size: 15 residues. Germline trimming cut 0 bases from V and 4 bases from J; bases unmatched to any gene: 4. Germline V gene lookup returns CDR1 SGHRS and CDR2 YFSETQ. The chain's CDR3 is CASSLVGTGFYGYTF. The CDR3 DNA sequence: TGCGCCAGCAGCTTGGTGGGGACAGGGTTCTATGGCTACACCTTC.

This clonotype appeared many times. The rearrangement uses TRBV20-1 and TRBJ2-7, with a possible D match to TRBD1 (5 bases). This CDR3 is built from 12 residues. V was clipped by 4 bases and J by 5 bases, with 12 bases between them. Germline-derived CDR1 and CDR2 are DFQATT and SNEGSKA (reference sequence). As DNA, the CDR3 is TGCAGTGCTAACCCCCAGGGCCACGAGCAGTACTTC. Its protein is CSANPQGHEQYF.

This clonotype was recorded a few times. As DNA, the CDR3 is TGTGCCAGCAGCCCCAACAGGCGTAACACTGAAGCTTTCTTT. This gives the protein CASSPNRRNTEAFF. This sequence joins TRBV6-2 or TRBV6-3 and TRBJ1-1; D might be TRBD1 (5 bases). The CDR3 runs to 14 residues. The germline V and J ends were trimmed by 6 bases and 2 bases, with 13 bases remaining between them. Looked up from germline, CDR1 is MNHEY and CDR2 is SVGEGT.

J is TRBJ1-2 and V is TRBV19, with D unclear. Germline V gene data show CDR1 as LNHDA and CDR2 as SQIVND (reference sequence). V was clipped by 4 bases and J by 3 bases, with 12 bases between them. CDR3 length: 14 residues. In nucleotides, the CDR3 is TGTGCCAGTAGTAATTTGCCCCGGGACTATGGCTACACCTTC. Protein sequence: CASSNLPRDYGYTF.

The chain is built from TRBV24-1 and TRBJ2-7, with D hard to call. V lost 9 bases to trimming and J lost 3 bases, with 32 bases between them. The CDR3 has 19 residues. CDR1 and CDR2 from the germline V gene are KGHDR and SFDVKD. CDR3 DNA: TGTGCCACCGAATCCAACTGGGCCCGCGGCCAGACGGAAGACTACGAGCAGTACTTC. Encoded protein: CATESNWARGQTEDYEQYF.

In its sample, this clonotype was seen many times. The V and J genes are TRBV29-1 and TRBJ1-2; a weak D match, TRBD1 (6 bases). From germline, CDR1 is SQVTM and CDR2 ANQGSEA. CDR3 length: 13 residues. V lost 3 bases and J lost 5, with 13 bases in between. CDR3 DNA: TGCAGCGTTGATGAATCAGGGGCATATGGCTACACCTTC. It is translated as CSVDESGAYGYTF.

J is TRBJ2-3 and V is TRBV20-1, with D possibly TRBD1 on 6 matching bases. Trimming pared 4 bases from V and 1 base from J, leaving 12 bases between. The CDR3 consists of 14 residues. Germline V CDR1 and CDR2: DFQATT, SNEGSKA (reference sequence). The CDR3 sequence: CSAIQGLGTDTQYF. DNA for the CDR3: TGCAGTGCTATACAGGGTTTGGGCACAGATACGCAGTATTTT.

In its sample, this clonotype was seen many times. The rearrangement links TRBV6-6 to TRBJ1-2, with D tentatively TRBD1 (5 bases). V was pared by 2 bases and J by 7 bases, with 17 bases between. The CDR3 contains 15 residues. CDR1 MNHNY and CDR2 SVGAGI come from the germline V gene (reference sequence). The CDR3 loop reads CASSYGAVAVGGYTF. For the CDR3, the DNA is TGTGCCAGCAGTTACGGGGCCGTAGCGGTAGGTGGCTACACCTTC.

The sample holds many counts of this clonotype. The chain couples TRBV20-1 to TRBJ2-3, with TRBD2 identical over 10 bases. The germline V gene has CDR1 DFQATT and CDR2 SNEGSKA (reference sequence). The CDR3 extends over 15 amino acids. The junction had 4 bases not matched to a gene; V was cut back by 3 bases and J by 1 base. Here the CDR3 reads CSARPLAGGTDTQYF. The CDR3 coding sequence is TGCAGTGCTAGGCCTCTAGCGGGGGGCACAGATACGCAGTATTTT.

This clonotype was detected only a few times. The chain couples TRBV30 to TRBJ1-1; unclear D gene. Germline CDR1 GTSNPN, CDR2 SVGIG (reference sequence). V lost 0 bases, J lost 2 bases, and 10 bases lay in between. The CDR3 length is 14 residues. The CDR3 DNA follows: TGTGCCTGGAGTGTAAAGGGAGGTAACACTGAAGCTTTCTTT. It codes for CAWSVKGGNTEAFF. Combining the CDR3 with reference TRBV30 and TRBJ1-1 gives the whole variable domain SQTIHQWPATLVQPVGSPLSLECTVEGTSNPNLYWYRQAAGRGLQLLFYSVGIGQISSEVPQNLSASRPQDRQFILSSKKLLLSDSGFYLCAWSVKGGNTEAFFGQGTRLTVV.